This T cell receptor (beta chain) was found in a study of shared clonotypes between healthy human individuals. Study at large: The study used three CD4 naive, three CD4 memory, two CD8 naive and one CD8 memory plate per donor.

The naive CD8 population came from CD45RO-negative cells selected for CCR7, without terminally differentiated effector memory CD45RA+ cells. Regarding the study as a whole: Incomplete sequencing of sorted subsets was indicated by rarefaction despite large depth. The generation probabilities recorded for non-shared clonotypes fell below those of clonotypes shared by all four donors.

Of note for this clone: Its antigen remains unknown.

Sorted-subset replicate PCR reactions contained roughly 190 ng DNA, corresponding to approximately 30,000 T cell genomes. The table came from immunoSEQ multiplex PCR; TCRdb's copy has only in-frame clones and leaves some out. In the table there are nearly 2 million clones, about 94% of which are singletons. V was pared by 0 bases and J by 3 bases, with 5 bases between. The CDR3 is 13 amino acids. CDR1 SGHAT and CDR2 FQNNGV come from the germline V gene. The sample consisted of naive CD8+ T cells sorted from blood. V and J are TRBV11-2 and TRBJ1-1; D remains ambiguous. The clonotype was recovered from a man between 18 and 29 years old in good health. In nucleotides, the CDR3 is TGTGCCAGCAGCTTAGATTGGGACACTGAAGCTTTCTTT. Protein sequence: CASSLDWDTEAFF.